The T cell receptor beta chain under discussion was sequenced for a study of T cells in Graves' hyperthyroidism and ophthalmopathy. Many counts were recorded for this clonotype. RNA transcripts yielded amplified TCR beta CDR3 regions. The TCR CDR3 was amplified in a first-round RT-PCR using the HTBI primer set. A single record per CDR3 protein comes from TCRdb applying MiXCR to the multiplex PCR reads. There are about 300,000 distinct CDR3 sequences in the sample; 10% to 15% occur only once, and around 7.9% lies in the top ten. The germline gives CDR1 LNHDA, CDR2 SQIVND (reference sequence). The CDR3 length is 16 residues. Trimming pared 4 bases from V and 6 bases from J, leaving 19 bases between.

The chain links TRBV19 to TRBJ1-5, with D possibly matching TRBD1 (5 bases). The TCR comes from a woman aged 25 to 39 with Graves' hyperthyroidism that later progressed to Graves' ophthalmopathy. Specimen: blood. The CDR3 sequence is CASSSLGEGLGQPQHF. The CDR3 nucleotides are TGTGCCAGTAGTAGTTTGGGGGAGGGCCTCGGTCAGCCCCAGCATTTT.